The T cell receptor beta chain described here comes from a study of T cell responses to AZD1222 COVID-19 vaccine. A note on this clone: Its antigen is not known.

TCRdb's copy holds only in-frame clones and misses some; the assay was immunoSEQ multiplex PCR. This table holds some 180,000 clones, around 94% found once. Study conclusions and caveats: Of the AZD1222 recipients, only 5 to 7 were seropositive at baseline. Clonal diversity may have been underestimated in mostly white British donors.

V lost 0 bases to trimming and J lost 3 bases; unmatched junction nucleotides: 8. The CDR3 spans 17 residues. Germline CDR1 SGHTA, CDR2 FQGTGA. Sequencing used peripheral blood, obtained 28 days after the second AZD1222 dose. This clonotype was obtained from an adult who received the AZD1222 COVID-19 vaccine. The rearrangement links TRBV7-3 to TRBJ1-3; TRBD1 aligns across 7 bases. The CDR3 sequence is CASSLTSTGQNGNTIYF. The CDR3 DNA is TGTGCCAGCAGCTTAACGTCGACAGGGCAAAATGGAAACACCATATATTTT.